The source of this T cell receptor beta chain is a study of naive and memory T cell subsets. Separate alpha and beta amplification began at the second PCR step. CDR1 and CDR2 (germline): SGHRS, YFSETQ. The CDR3 contains 15 residues. V was pared by 3 bases and J by 0 bases, with 11 bases between. An equimolar mix of two oligonucleotides served as the beta constant-region primer for TRBC1 and TRBC2. The ligated cDNA underwent four PCR rounds using SP2 and nested alpha and beta constant-region primers. The cDNA 3' end received a ligated single-stranded oligonucleotide carrying the SP2 primer and a 12-nucleotide UMI. TCRdb re-called the UMI-ligation and nested PCR reads with MiXCR, one entry per CDR3 protein. The sample includes under 25,000 distinct CDR3 sequences, around 8.8% of them seen just once. The study, taken as a whole, reports: The power law exponent of TCR abundance differed between naive and memory cells. Gini index rose across naive, CM, EM and EMRA in CD4 and CD8.

This clonotype is medium-sized (0.01 to 0.1%) within its sample. Its matching antigen is unknown. This sequence was found in a human donor in good health. The sample taken for sequencing was central memory CD8+ T cells from blood. V usage is TRBV5-1 and J usage is TRBJ2-3; possible D gene TRBD1, 6 bases. The CDR3 region is CASSSGHASTDTQYF. The CDR3 coding sequence is TGCGCCAGCAGCTCGGGACATGCTAGCACAGATACGCAGTATTTT.